This T cell receptor beta chain was sequenced in a study of T cell responses to AZD1222 COVID-19 vaccine. Measured with immunoSEQ multiplex PCR; TCRdb has only the in-frame clones, and not every one. The sample lists approximately 68,000 clones, around 89% occurring once. The V gene lost 7 bases and the J gene lost 3 bases, with 19 bases spanning the gap. Germline V CDR1 and CDR2: MNHEY, SVGAGI. The CDR3 totals 15 residues. Sequenced here: peripheral blood, sampled on day 0 of AZD1222 vaccination. The rearrangement links TRBV6-5 to TRBJ2-7; D tentatively reads TRBD1 or TRBD2 (5 bases each). This clonotype originated in an adult in good health. The CDR3 nucleotides read TGTGCCAGCACCAAAGGGGACGCAGGAAACTACGAGCAGTACTTC. Amino acid sequence: CASTKGDAGNYEQYF.